One sample yielded the 21 T cell receptor beta chains listed below, sequenced in a study of CD8 T cells in Susac syndrome. With random hexamers, about 0.45 to 1 ug RNA was reverse transcribed. TCRdb re-called the immunoSEQ multiplex PCR reads through MiXCR, storing one row per CDR3 protein. The sample yields approximately 260,000 distinct CDR3 sequences, approximately 95% seen once. Source material: CD4+ T cells from PBMCs. Source of these receptors: a human donor with Susac syndrome.

This chain connects TRBV29-1 to TRBJ1-4; D gene uncertain. The germline V and J ends were trimmed by 4 bases and 6 bases, with 12 bases remaining between them. The CDR3 contains 13 residues. Germline CDR1 is SQVTM and CDR2 is ANQGSEA. The chain's CDR3 is CSVVLLRDEKLFF. CDR3 sequence (DNA): TGCAGCGTTGTGCTGCTTAGAGATGAAAAACTGTTTTTT.

V and J are TRBV4-2 and TRBJ1-5, with D unresolved. CDR3 length equals 15 residues. Trimming took off 0 bases at V and 2 bases at J, with 8 bases between the two ends. Germline values: CDR1 LGHNA, CDR2 YNFKEQ. CDR3 in amino acids: CASSQEGRGNQPQHF. The CDR3 coding sequence is TGTGCCAGCAGCCAAGAAGGCCGAGGCAATCAGCCCCAGCATTTT.

The V call is TRBV25-1, the J call TRBJ2-5; 7 nucleotides line up with TRBD2. CDR1 is MGHDK and CDR2 is SYGVNS in the germline V gene. This CDR3 is built from 15 residues. Unmatched junction bases numbered 8, after V lost 6 bases and J lost 1 base. The CDR3 region is CASSRGLVGQETQYF. The CDR3 bases are TGTGCCAGCAGCCGAGGACTAGTTGGCCAAGAGACCCAGTACTTC.

This clonotype was found once. The rearrangement uses TRBV1 and TRBJ1-5; the tabulated D call, TRBD1, remains unverified against the DNA. TRBV1 is reported as a pseudogene. This CDR3 comprises 17 residues. This chain's CDR3 is CTSSPSRRGGKSQPQHF. The CDR3 DNA sequence: TGCACCAGCAGCCCAAGTAGGAGGGGGGGAAAGAGTCAGCCCCAGCATTTT.

The V and J genes are TRBV12-3 or TRBV12-4 and TRBJ1-1; no firm D call. This CDR3 contains 15 residues. The V end lost 7 bases, the J end lost 3 bases, and 18 bases lay between the germline ends. The CDR3 reads CASNLERMVYTEAFF. CDR3 in DNA: TGTGCCAGCAATCTCGAACGGATGGTGTACACTGAAGCTTTCTTT.

The rearrangement links TRBV29-1 to TRBJ1-1; the match to TRBD1 covers 7 bases. The V segment lost 7 bases and the J segment 0 bases; nucleotides outside the gene matches: 5. Germline assignment: CDR1 SQVTM and CDR2 ANQGSEA. CDR3 length equals 13 residues. DNA of the CDR3: TGCAGCGGAGCGGGACAGATGAACACTGAAGCTTTCTTT. Translated, it gives CSGAGQMNTEAFF. The full variable domain, with the rest looked up from reference TRBV29-1 and TRBJ1-1, is SAVISQKPSRDICQRGTSLTIQCQVDSQVTMMFWYRQQPGQSLTLIATANQGSEATYESGFVIDKFPISRPNLTFSTLTVSNMSPEDSSIYLCSGAGQMNTEAFFGQGTRLTVV.

The chain is built from TRBV15 and TRBJ2-7; 7 nucleotides align to TRBD2. The CDR3 is 14 residues long. Germline CDR1 reads LNHNV; CDR2 reads YYDKDF (reference sequence). V trimming: 8 bases; J trimming: 3 bases; junction bases outside the gene matches: 10. The CDR3 protein is CATGSRGSVYEQYF. For the CDR3, the DNA is TGTGCCACCGGATCACGCGGGAGTGTCTACGAGCAGTACTTC.

The chain joins TRBV7-9 to TRBJ2-6; TRBD1 matches at 8 bases. V lost 8 bases, J lost 0 bases, and 9 bases stayed unmatched. Looked up from germline, CDR1 is SEHNR and CDR2 is FQNEAQ (reference sequence). The CDR3 runs to 17 residues. CDR3: CASLRDRRYSGANVLTF. The CDR3 DNA follows: TGTGCCAGCCTCAGGGACAGGCGCTACTCTGGGGCCAACGTCCTGACTTTC. The full variable domain, in which reference TRBV7-9 and TRBJ2-6 provide the parts outside the CDR3, is DTGVSQNPRHKITKRGQNVTFRCDPISEHNRLYWYRQTLGQGPEFLTYFQNEAQLEKSRLLSDRFSAERPKGSFSTLEIQRTEQGDSAMYLCASLRDRRYSGANVLTFGAGSRLTVL.

This chain joins TRBV20-1 and TRBJ1-2, with 8 positions matching TRBD1. The CDR3 extends over 15 amino acids. CDR1 is DFQATT and CDR2 is SNEGSKA in the germline V gene (reference sequence). V trimming: 3 bases; J trimming: 4 bases; junction bases outside the gene matches: 10. CDR3 bases: TGCAGTGCTAGGTCCCTTGGACAGGGTAGCTATGGCTACACCTTC. Translated, it gives CSARSLGQGSYGYTF.

V and J are TRBV27 and TRBJ1-2, with 7 bases that match TRBD1. With 6 bases clipped from V and 5 bases from J, the junction kept 12 bases outside the gene matches. From germline, CDR1 is MNHEY and CDR2 SMNVEV (reference sequence). CDR3 length: 15 residues. CDR3: CASRETGQDWYGYTF. CDR3 bases: TGTGCCAGCAGGGAGACAGGGCAAGATTGGTATGGCTACACCTTC.

The CDR3: CASSHGTGVQPQHF. The CDR3 DNA reads as TGTGCCAGCAGCCACGGGACAGGAGTTCAGCCCCAGCATTTT. The V gene is TRBV7-9, the J gene TRBJ1-5; 8 bases are a match to TRBD1. V lost 5 bases, J lost 6 bases, and 6 bases stayed unmatched. This CDR3 region has 14 residues. Germline lookup yields CDR1 SEHNR and CDR2 FQNEAQ (reference sequence).

This clonotype appeared a single time. The chain uses TRBV20-1 and TRBJ2-5; 9 nucleotides line up with TRBD2. V lost 0 bases and J lost 2; bases outside the gene matches: 7. The length of the CDR3 is 16 residues. Germline assignment: CDR1 DFQATT and CDR2 SNEGSKA (reference sequence). The CDR3 protein is CSARDSGTSWQETQYF. In DNA form, the CDR3 reads TGCAGTGCTAGAGATTCCGGGACTAGCTGGCAAGAGACCCAGTACTTC.

The chain links TRBV20-1 to TRBJ2-1; D is uncertain. This CDR3 is 10 amino acids long. Per germline, CDR1 DFQATT and CDR2 SNEGSKA (reference sequence). V lost 3 bases and J lost 15, with 12 bases in between. CDR3 nucleotide sequence: TGCAGTGCTAGTCACGAAGCGCCGTTCTTC. It encodes CSASHEAPFF.

V gene TRBV20-1 combines with J gene TRBJ2-2, with 7 nucleotides matching TRBD2. The ends lost 1 base at V and 7 bases at J; junction bases unmatched: 6. Germline CDR1 DFQATT, CDR2 SNEGSKA (reference sequence). This CDR3 is 14 amino acids long. The CDR3: CSARGSGWNGELFF. The CDR3 DNA reads as TGCAGTGCTAGAGGTAGCGGGTGGAACGGGGAGCTGTTTTTT.

This clonotype was seen just once. The gene calls are TRBV5-4 and TRBJ2-1; possible D gene TRBD2, 5 bases. The CDR3 totals 15 residues. Deletions cut 7 bases from V and 7 bases from J, with 21 bases between. Germline-derived CDR1 and CDR2 are SGHNT and YYREEE (reference sequence). The CDR3 coding sequence is TGTGCCAGCGGGGTAGTGGACTTCGTTCAGAATGAGCAGTTCTTC. Residues: CASGVVDFVQNEQFF.

CDR3 region: CAWSVSELSGEQYF. Written as DNA, the CDR3 is TGTGCCTGGAGTGTCTCCGAACTTTCGGGCGAGCAGTACTTC. The chain is built from TRBV30 and TRBJ2-7; D is uncertain. Germline loops: CDR1 GTSNPN, CDR2 SVGIG (reference sequence). The CDR3 loop spans 14 amino acids. Deletions cut 0 bases from V and 6 bases from J, with 15 bases between.

The chain carries TRBV30 and TRBJ2-5; D not resolved. Germline CDR1 and CDR2: GTSNPN and SVGIG (reference sequence). V was shortened by 2 bases and J by 7 bases, with 17 bases between the two germline ends. This CDR3 region has 14 residues. CDR3 in amino acids: CAWSPPTTTGTQYF. As DNA, the CDR3 is TGTGCCTGGAGTCCACCTACCACCACGGGGACCCAGTACTTC.

This clonotype was recorded once. The rearrangement links TRBV20-1 to TRBJ2-1; 7 bases are a match to TRBD1. With 3 bases clipped from V and 10 bases from J, the junction kept 9 bases outside the gene matches. The CDR3 has 13 amino acids. The germline V gene has CDR1 DFQATT and CDR2 SNEGSKA (reference sequence). The CDR3 protein is CSASLAGGREQFF. CDR3 DNA sequence: TGCAGTGCTAGTTTGGCAGGGGGTAGGGAGCAGTTCTTC.

The chain joins TRBV29-1 to TRBJ1-1, with D possibly being TRBD1 (6 bases). Trimming took off 6 bases at V and 7 bases at J, with 18 bases between the two ends. Per the germline V gene, CDR1 is SQVTM and CDR2 is ANQGSEA. The length of the CDR3 is 13 residues. The CDR3 loop reads CSVPGGPGCEAFF. As DNA, the CDR3 is TGCAGCGTACCCGGGGGCCCCGGGTGTGAAGCTTTCTTT.

The chain employs TRBV30 and TRBJ1-1, with 8 nucleotides matching TRBD1. This CDR3 is built from 13 residues. The germline V gene has CDR1 GTSNPN and CDR2 SVGIG (reference sequence). Germline trimming cut 7 bases from V and 4 bases from J; bases unmatched to any gene: 8. The CDR3 region is CASRGQGSTEAFF. The DNA for the CDR3 is TGTGCCTCCAGGGGGCAGGGAAGCACTGAAGCTTTCTTT.

The chain recombines TRBV7-6 with TRBJ2-7; D may be TRBD1 (6 bases). Between the trimmed V and J ends, which lost 8 bases and 1 base, there was a span of 18 bases. The CDR3 is 15 amino acids. The germline V gene encodes CDR1 SGHVS and CDR2 FNYEAQ. The CDR3 loop is CASLWGQLRSYEQYF. The CDR3 nucleotides are TGTGCCAGCCTTTGGGGGCAACTCCGATCCTACGAGCAGTACTTC.